This T cell receptor beta chain was recovered during a study of PD-1 blockade in mismatch repair-deficient tumors. Using immunoSEQ multiplex PCR, the repertoire was profiled, and TCRdb retains in-frame clones only, with some absent. Of over 100,000 clones in the sample, about 74% were seen once. The CDR3 is made up of 15 amino acids. The V end lost 1 base, the J end lost 6 bases, and 12 bases lay between the germline ends. Germline V gene lookup returns CDR1 SEHNR and CDR2 FQNEAQ (reference sequence). The chain joins TRBV7-9 to TRBJ2-2; the D gene could be TRBD1 or TRBD2 (5 bases each). This receptor was obtained from an adult with mismatch repair-deficient cancer. The sample here was peripheral blood, taken approximately 60 weeks after starting pembrolizumab. The CDR3 DNA follows: TGTGCCAGCAGCTTAGAATGGGGGACGGCCGGGGAGCTGTTTTTT. As protein: CASSLEWGTAGELFF.